Each of the 11 T cell receptor beta chains below was sequenced from the same sample in a study of CD8 T cells in ankylosing spondylitis. Regarding the study as a whole: A motif of 7 to 9 highly homologous TCR beta variants was seen as apparently characteristic of ankylosing spondylitis blood.

MiXCR was run by TCRdb on the 5' RACE reads, yielding one entry per CDR3 protein. The sample carries some 800,000 distinct CDR3 sequences, about 11% recorded once. Their target antigens are unknown. The sample consisted of blood, either unsorted or a sorted T cell fraction (not recorded which). The origin of the receptors is a male donor with ankylosing spondylitis.

This clonotype was picked up many times. J is TRBJ1-1 and V is TRBV5-1; D perhaps matches TRBD1 (5 bases). CDR3 length: 15 residues. Germline CDR1 is SGHRS and CDR2 is YFSETQ. The germline V and J ends were trimmed by 0 bases and 2 bases, with 11 bases remaining between them. The CDR3 loop is CASSLGPGLNTEAFF. CDR3 nucleotides: TGCGCCAGCAGCTTGGGTCCAGGGTTAAACACTGAAGCTTTCTTT.

The chain joins TRBV12-3 or TRBV12-4 to TRBJ2-3; no reliable D call. The CDR3 runs to 15 residues. Trimming pared 5 bases from V and 5 bases from J, leaving 17 bases between. CDR3: CASSIPAVAEDTQYF. DNA of the CDR3: TGTGCCAGCAGTATACCGGCGGTGGCTGAAGATACGCAGTATTTT.

This clonotype was seen a handful of times. The chain uses TRBV20-1 and TRBJ2-7; D is perhaps TRBD2 (6 bases). V was clipped by 0 bases and J by 3 bases, with 9 bases between them. The length of the CDR3 is 13 residues. The V gene's germline CDR1 is DFQATT and CDR2 SNEGSKA (reference sequence). CDR3 in DNA: TGCAGTGCTAGAGATTTGCGGGGCTACGAGCAGTACTTC. This gives the protein CSARDLRGYEQYF.

This clonotype was detected a few times. This chain joins TRBV4-3 and TRBJ2-7; TRBD1 might be the D (5 bases). V was trimmed by 2 bases and J by 9 bases, leaving 14 bases between them. This CDR3 has 13 residues. Germline V lookup: CDR1 LGHNA, CDR2 YSLEER. CDR3 amino acids: CASSQNYAGRQYF. In DNA, the CDR3 is TGCGCCAGCAGCCAAAACTATGCAGGGCGGCAGTACTTC.

This clonotype was counted ten times or more. The chain links TRBV5-6 to TRBJ2-1; no clear D. The germline V and J ends were trimmed by 4 bases and 7 bases, with 9 bases remaining between them. There are 12 residues in the CDR3. Per germline, CDR1 SGHDT and CDR2 YYEEEE. The CDR3: CASSRRSNEQFF. The CDR3 nucleotides read TGTGCCAGCAGCCGACGATCTAATGAGCAGTTCTTC.

The V gene is TRBV7-9, the J gene TRBJ1-2; TRBD1 aligns across 8 bases. Losses at the gene ends were 3 bases for V and 13 bases for J; bases not matched to a gene: 4. CDR1 and CDR2 (germline): SEHNR, FQNEAQ (reference sequence). This CDR3 is built from 11 residues. This CDR3 reads CASSLTGALTF. CDR3 DNA sequence: TGTGCCAGCAGCTTGACAGGGGCCCTCACCTTC.

Many counts were recorded for this clonotype. The chain links TRBV5-5 to TRBJ1-6; D not resolved. Trimming left V 2 bases short and J 0 bases short, with 6 bases between. Germline CDR1 SGHKS, CDR2 YYEKEE (reference sequence). The CDR3 is 15 amino acids. In DNA, the CDR3 is TGTGCCAGCAGCTTAGGGAGCTCCTATAATTCACCCCTCCACTTT. Translating gives CASSLGSSYNSPLHF. The full variable domain, with the rest looked up from reference TRBV5-5 and TRBJ1-6, is DAGVTQSPTHLIKTRGQQVTLRCSPISGHKSVSWYQQVLGQGPQFIFQYYEKEERGRGNFPDRFSARQFPNYSSELNVNALLLGDSALYLCASSLGSSYNSPLHFGNGTRLTVT.

The chain links TRBV24-1 to TRBJ2-1; the D is unclear. V dropped 4 bases and J dropped 8 bases, with 14 bases sitting between them. The CDR3 spans 14 residues. Germline assignment: CDR1 KGHDR and CDR2 SFDVKD. CDR3 sequence: CATSDIRASDEQFF. CDR3 bases: TGTGCCACCAGTGACATCCGGGCGTCGGATGAGCAGTTCTTC.

There are many counts of this clonotype. This chain connects TRBV9 to TRBJ2-7; TRBD1 aligns across 7 bases. Per the germline V gene, CDR1 is SGDLS and CDR2 is YYNGEE. CDR3 length: 15 amino acids. J gave up 0 bases and V 4 bases, and 7 bases lay outside the gene matches. CDR3 sequence (DNA): TGTGCCAGCAGCCTCACGGGACAGAGCTCCTACGAGCAGTACTTC. This gives the protein CASSLTGQSSYEQYF. The full variable domain, rest sourced from reference TRBV9 and TRBJ2-7, is DSGVTQTPKHLITATGQRVTLRCSPRSGDLSVYWYQQSLDQGLQFLIQYYNGEERAKGNILERFSAQQFPDLHSELNLSSLELGDSALYFCASSLTGQSSYEQYFGPGTRLTVT.

This clonotype was counted only a few times. The rearrangement uses TRBV7-2 and TRBJ2-7; 8 bases fit TRBD2. This CDR3 comprises 15 residues. V shed 2 bases, J shed 2 bases, and the junction held 5 bases outside the gene matches. CDR1 and CDR2 from the germline V gene are SGHTA and FQGNSA. DNA of the CDR3: TGTGCCAGCAGCTTAACGAGCGGGGGACCCTACGAGCAGTACTTC. Amino acids: CASSLTSGGPYEQYF.

This clonotype was seen ten or more times. The chain recombines TRBV29-1 with TRBJ2-3, with D perhaps TRBD1 or TRBD2 (5 bases each). This CDR3 spans 17 amino acids. V was trimmed by 5 bases and J by 0 bases, leaving 21 bases between them. Per the germline V gene, CDR1 is SQVTM and CDR2 is ANQGSEA. CDR3 region: CSVIEGRTRMSTDTQYF. CDR3 sequence (DNA): TGCAGCGTTATAGAGGGACGGACGCGGATGAGCACAGATACGCAGTATTTT.